This passage covers 10 T cell receptor beta chains from one sample sequenced in a study of regulatory T cells in long-lasting Graves disease. Libraries of TCR beta came from iRepertoire HTBI primers plus Arm-PCR of CDR3 regions. TCRdb independently ran MiXCR on the multiplex PCR reads; one entry per CDR3 protein. The data show about 400,000 distinct CDR3 sequences, around a sixth seen once. Indicated time point: newly diagnosed GD, antithyroid drugs for less than 3 months. Following extraction of RNA from PBMCs, that RNA was used to make the TCR library. Specimen: peripheral blood mononuclear cells (PBMCs), collected at new diagnosis, from a patient treated with antithyroid drugs. The origin of the receptors is a female donor with Graves disease.

This clonotype was found many times. The chain couples TRBV5-1 to TRBJ1-5; no reliable D call. The CDR3 consists of 13 residues. The V end was cut by 1 base, the J end by 7 bases, with 9 bases between. Looked up from germline, CDR1 is SGHRS and CDR2 is YFSETQ. This CDR3 is CASSLMAGQPQHF. CDR3 bases: TGCGCCAGCAGCTTGATGGCCGGGCAGCCCCAGCATTTT.

A remark on this clonotype: Possible read error: a much larger clone is one base away. The chain joins TRBV2 to TRBJ2-1; TRBD1 is a possible D gene (5 bases). Germline V gene data show CDR1 as SNHLY and CDR2 as FYNNEI. The CDR3 contains 15 residues. Between the trimmed V and J ends, which lost 1 base and 8 bases, there was a span of 15 bases. CDR3 loop: CASSEGQGSVHEQFF. In DNA form, the CDR3 reads TGTGCCAGCAGTGAAGGTCAGGGCTCGGTCCATGAGCAGTTCTTC.

In this sample, this clonotype turned up a few times. It is likely a read error, because the conserved phenylalanine at the end of the CDR3 is missing. The chain has TRBV12-3 or TRBV12-4 and TRBJ1-2; a possible D gene is TRBD1 (5 bases). The CDR3 extends over 14 amino acids. Trimming shortened V by 5 bases and J by 8 bases, and 18 bases separated the two germline ends. CDR3 sequence: CASSPMGVHGGYTL. CDR3 nucleotide sequence: TGTGCCAGCAGTCCTATGGGGGTTCACGGCGGCTACACCCTC.

There are many counts of this clonotype. The V gene is TRBV27, the J gene TRBJ2-1, with 7 nucleotides matching TRBD1. Germline CDR1 reads MNHEY; CDR2 reads SMNVEV (reference sequence). After removal of 6 bases from V and 2 bases from J, the junction contained 7 bases not matched to a gene. The CDR3 extends over 15 amino acids. Written as DNA, the CDR3 is TGTGCCAGCAGACAAAGACAGGGCGCCTACAATGAGCAGTTCTTC. It specifies CASRQRQGAYNEQFF.

This clonotype was seen at least ten times. This sequence joins TRBV5-1 and TRBJ1-1; no reliable D call. V lost 3 bases and J lost 1, with 7 bases in between. Germline CDR1 reads SGHRS; CDR2 reads YFSETQ. CDR3 length equals 13 residues. CDR3 nucleotide sequence: TGCGCCAGCAGCTGGCACAAGAACACTGAAGCTTTCTTT. Protein product: CASSWHKNTEAFF. The full variable domain, completed using reference TRBV5-1 and TRBJ1-1, is KAGVTQTPRYLIKTRGQQVTLSCSPISGHRSVSWYQQTPGQGLQFLFEYFSETQRNKGNFPGRFSGRQFSNSRSEMNVSTLELGDSALYLCASSWHKNTEAFFGQGTRLTVV.

The table lists this clonotype with a few counts. The chain joins TRBV9 to TRBJ1-1, with no clear D. This CDR3 spans 13 amino acids. V dropped 1 base and J dropped 0 bases, with 4 bases sitting between them. The germline V gene has CDR1 SGDLS and CDR2 YYNGEE. As DNA, the CDR3 is TGTGCCAGCAGCGTAATAGTGAACACTGAAGCTTTCTTT. The encoded protein is CASSVIVNTEAFF.

This clonotype was picked up many times. The chain joins TRBV2 to TRBJ2-2, with 7 bases that match TRBD1. Germline assignment: CDR1 SNHLY and CDR2 FYNNEI. The CDR3 has 14 amino acids. V dropped 6 bases and J dropped 4; count of bases not matched to a gene: 5. As DNA, the CDR3 is TGTGCCAGCAGCGACAGGGACAGCACCGGGGAGCTGTTTTTT. Protein sequence: CASSDRDSTGELFF.

This clonotype was observed at least ten times. The genes are TRBV3-1 and TRBJ2-5, with TRBD2 matching 8 bases. Germline CDR1 LGHDT, CDR2 YNNKEL (reference sequence). This CDR3 contains 18 residues. Trimming at V came to 0 bases and at J to 5 bases, leaving 14 bases not matched to a gene. The CDR3 bases are TGTGCCAGCAGCCAAGATCTTTTTAGGACTAGCCGTGTGGAGACCCAGTACTTC. Protein: CASSQDLFRTSRVETQYF.

The rearrangement joins TRBV6-2 or TRBV6-3 to TRBJ2-1; 7 positions match TRBD1. The trim removed 5 bases at V and 12 bases at J, leaving 10 bases unmatched. Germline CDR1 is MNHEY and CDR2 is SVGEGT. This CDR3 comprises 13 residues. The CDR3 protein is CASSEVVTGAQFF. The CDR3 nucleotides are TGTGCCAGCAGTGAAGTCGTTACAGGGGCGCAGTTCTTC.

This clonotype has ten or more counts. CDR3 sequence (DNA): TGTGCCAGCAGTTCTAACATCAGGGGGTGGAAAGAGACCCAGTACTTC. Protein product: CASSSNIRGWKETQYF. The V and J genes are TRBV28 and TRBJ2-5; 7 bases map to TRBD1. CDR3 size: 16 residues. The V segment lost 4 bases and the J segment 3 bases; nucleotides outside the gene matches: 11. Germline CDR1 is MDHEN and CDR2 is SYDVKM.